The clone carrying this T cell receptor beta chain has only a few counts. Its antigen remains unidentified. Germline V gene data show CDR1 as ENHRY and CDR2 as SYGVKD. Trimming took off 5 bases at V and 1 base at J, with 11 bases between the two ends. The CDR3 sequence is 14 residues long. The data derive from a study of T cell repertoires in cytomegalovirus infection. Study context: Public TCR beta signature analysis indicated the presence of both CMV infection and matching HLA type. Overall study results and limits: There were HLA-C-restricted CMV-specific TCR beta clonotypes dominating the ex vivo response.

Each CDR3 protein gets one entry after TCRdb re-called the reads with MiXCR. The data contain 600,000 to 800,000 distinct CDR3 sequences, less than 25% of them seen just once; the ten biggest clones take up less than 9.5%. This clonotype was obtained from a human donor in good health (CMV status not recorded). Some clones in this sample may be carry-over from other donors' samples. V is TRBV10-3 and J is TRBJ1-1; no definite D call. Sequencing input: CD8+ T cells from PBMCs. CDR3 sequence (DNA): TGTGCCATCAGTCTTGCCGGGAGGAACACTGAAGCTTTCTTT. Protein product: CAISLAGRNTEAFF.